This T cell receptor beta chain was found in a study of T cell responses to AZD1222 COVID-19 vaccine. In regard to this clone: What it binds is not known.

Study-level points and caveats: Spike-specific TCR breadth and depth went up after people got two AZD1222 doses. Unmutated variant regions reportedly attract nearly half of all spike-specific TCRs. Clonal diversity may have been underestimated, and the donors were mostly white British, with more females than males.

Libraries were prepared by immunoSEQ multiplex PCR; TCRdb keeps only in-frame clonotypes and omits some of them. The sample includes about 140,000 clones, 80% to 95% of them seen just once. Germline CDR1 LNHDA, CDR2 SQIVND (reference sequence). The V segment lost 6 bases and the J segment 4 bases; nucleotides outside the gene matches: 10. The CDR3 totals 16 residues. Sequencing used peripheral blood, obtained 28 days after the second AZD1222 dose. The clonotype originates from an adult who received the AZD1222 COVID-19 vaccine. The gene calls are TRBV19 and TRBJ1-3; 9 bases match TRBD1. CDR3 in DNA: TGTGCCAGTAGCTCCCCGGGACAGGGAGCCGGAAACACCATATATTTT. It yields the protein CASSSPGQGAGNTIYF.